Shown below are 2 T cell receptor beta chains from a single sample sequenced in a study of human T cells and chemical hapten exposure. TCRdb passed the RACE reads through MiXCR, listing each CDR3 protein once. The table has some 400,000 distinct CDR3 sequences, 5.1% seen once; the top ten hold about 2.5%. The time point: pre-sensitization, week 0. The treatment is: therapeutic diphenylcyclopropenone sensitization with weekly scalp DPC. The sequenced sample was whole blood, obtained in connection with sensitization to the hapten diphenylcyclopropenone (DPC). These receptors were obtained from a woman aged 45 to 65 with alopecia areata. Some clones in this sample may be carry-over from other donors' samples.

This clonotype was seen many times. The chain combines TRBV6-5 with TRBJ2-3; 10 nucleotides match TRBD2. CDR1 is MNHEY, CDR2 SVGAGI, per germline. The length of the CDR3 is 16 residues. V was clipped by 4 bases and J by 3 bases; unmatched bases: 7. The DNA of the CDR3 is TGTGCCAGCAGTTCCCTAGCGGGAGTGCGGACAGATACGCAGTATTTT. It encodes CASSSLAGVRTDTQYF.

This clonotype was seen more than once but under ten times. This sequence joins TRBV12-3 or TRBV12-4 and TRBJ1-2; TRBD1 aligns across 7 bases. This CDR3 has 14 amino acids. Trimming at V came to 5 bases and at J to 6 bases, leaving 9 bases not matched to a gene. The CDR3: CASSRRQGVDGYTF. CDR3 nucleotide sequence: TGTGCCAGCAGTCGAAGACAGGGAGTGGATGGCTACACCTTC.